This entry lists 3 T cell receptor beta chains sequenced from one sample in a study of blood T cell repertoires in COVID-19. This table comes from immunoSEQ multiplex PCR, and its TCRdb copy is limited to in-frame clones, with some not included. The sample shows roughly 250,000 clones, 88% of them seen only once. The specimen sequenced was peripheral blood. Every receptor here comes from a woman in her forties who had recovered from COVID-19.

The V call is TRBV21-1, the J call TRBJ2-1; the DNA was not used to check the table's D call, TRBD2. TRBV21-1 is an annotated pseudogene. This CDR3 spans 16 amino acids. CDR3 in amino acids: CASSTRLAGVSNEQFF. The CDR3 DNA reads TGTGCCAGCAGCACCAGACTAGCGGGAGTTTCGAATGAGCAGTTCTTC.

J is TRBJ1-1 and V is TRBV19; TRBD1 matches at 8 bases. The germline CDR1 and CDR2 sequences are LNHDA and SQIVND (reference sequence). There are 14 residues in the CDR3. The V and J ends lost 7 bases and 5 bases, in that order; junction bases with no gene match: 9. In DNA, the CDR3 is TGTGCCAGTAACCCGGACAGGGTAAAGACTGAAGCTTTCTTT. Residues: CASNPDRVKTEAFF.

This clone was recorded only once. This sequence joins TRBV11-3 and TRBJ1-1; D gene uncertain. This CDR3 spans 13 amino acids. Germline CDR1 is SGHNT and CDR2 is YENEEA. V dropped 6 bases and J dropped 6 bases, with 14 bases sitting between them. The CDR3 is CASRTPGFAEAFF. Written as DNA, the CDR3 is TGTGCCAGCAGGACCCCCGGGTTCGCTGAAGCTTTCTTT.